The 7 T cell receptor beta chains presented below share a single source sample, sequenced in a study of T cells in Graves' hyperthyroidism and ophthalmopathy. RNA transcripts gave rise to amplified TCR beta CDR3 regions. HTBI primers drove first-round RT-PCR of the TCR CDR3. Each CDR3 protein is one row after TCRdb ran MiXCR on the multiplex PCR reads. Counted here are hundreds of thousands of distinct CDR3 sequences, roughly 14% occurring once; the ten biggest clones make up about 13%. Sequencing used blood. Every receptor here comes from a man aged 18-30 years with Graves' ophthalmopathy.

This clonotype occurred many times. This chain joins TRBV18 and TRBJ1-1; no clear D gene. The CDR3 sequence is 14 residues long. The germline V gene encodes CDR1 KGHSH and CDR2 LQKENI. V lost 5 bases and J 2 bases, leaving 12 bases between the germline ends. The chain's CDR3 is CASSGQPTNTEAFF. CDR3 in DNA: TGTGCCAGCTCAGGTCAACCGACCAACACTGAAGCTTTCTTT.

This clonotype was recorded many times. V gene TRBV3-1 combines with J gene TRBJ1-2; 8 nucleotides match TRBD1. CDR3 length equals 15 residues. V was pared by 4 bases and J by 4 bases, with 8 bases of the junction left unmatched. Germline values: CDR1 LGHDT, CDR2 YNNKEL (reference sequence). The CDR3 sequence is CASSPRTGKPYGYTF. As DNA, the CDR3 is TGTGCCAGCAGCCCCCGGACAGGGAAGCCCTATGGCTACACCTTC.

A remark on this clonotype: This CDR3 fails to terminate in the conserved phenylalanine or tryptophan, so it likely reflects a read error. The chain couples TRBV12-3 or TRBV12-4 to TRBJ2-2; 8 bases are shared with TRBD2. The CDR3 runs to 16 residues. V lost 3 bases to trimming and J lost 1 base; unmatched junction nucleotides: 4. In DNA form, the CDR3 reads TGTGCCAGCAGTTTGCAGCGGGGGTGGAACACCGGGGAGCTGTTTTCT. Protein: CASSLQRGWNTGELFS.

This clonotype was observed at least ten times. This chain connects TRBV12-3 or TRBV12-4 to TRBJ1-5; TRBD1 matches at 7 bases. The CDR3 runs to 14 residues. The trim removed 8 bases at V and 11 bases at J, leaving 15 bases unmatched. The CDR3 DNA sequence: TGTGCCAGCGGCCGGGACAGCATTTTGTCAGCCCAGCATTTT. Translated, it gives CASGRDSILSAQHF.

The rearrangement links TRBV7-9 to TRBJ2-7; D unresolved. The CDR3 loop spans 15 amino acids. Trimming removed 1 base at V and 0 bases at J, with 10 bases between. CDR1 SEHNR and CDR2 FQNEAQ come from the germline V gene (reference sequence). Written as DNA, the CDR3 is TGTGCCAGCAGCTTAGTTGTCTCAAACTCCTACGAGCAGTACTTC. Protein product: CASSLVVSNSYEQYF. The complete variable domain, with remaining parts taken from reference TRBV7-9 and TRBJ2-7, reads DTGVSQNPRHKITKRGQNVTFRCDPISEHNRLYWYRQTLGQGPEFLTYFQNEAQLEKSRLLSDRFSAERPKGSFSTLEIQRTEQGDSAMYLCASSLVVSNSYEQYFGPGTRLTVT.

This clonotype was seen only a few times. The genes are TRBV4-1 and TRBJ2-1; D possibly uses TRBD1 or TRBD2 (5 bases each). CDR1 MGHRA and CDR2 YSYEKL come from the germline V gene. The V end lost 4 bases, the J end lost 4 bases, and 14 bases lay between the germline ends. The CDR3 is made up of 15 amino acids. CDR3 sequence: CASSLAGTDYNEQFF. The CDR3 coding sequence is TGCGCCAGCAGCCTAGCCGGGACGGATTACAATGAGCAGTTCTTC.

This clonotype occurred many times. The V gene is TRBV7-2, the J gene TRBJ2-7; 8 positions agree with TRBD1. Germline assignment: CDR1 SGHTA and CDR2 FQGNSA. The CDR3 sequence is 16 residues long. V shed 5 bases, J shed 4 bases, and the junction held 13 bases outside the gene matches. The CDR3, as DNA: TGTGCCAGCAGCAGAATGGGCGGCCAGGGGGCTTACGAGCAGTACTTC. It translates to CASSRMGGQGAYEQYF.